This T cell receptor (beta chain) was sequenced during a study of T-cell memory formation after mild COVID-19 (dated by TCRdb to 2020 to 2023). The study in broad terms: Most TCR sequence clusters were specific to one of the two donors. Two young, previously healthy adult volunteers made up the cohort, one male and one female. Longitudinal TCRalpha and TCRbeta repertoire sequencing tracked T-cell clones expanding and contracting after mild COVID-19 in a couple of donors. General study outcomes and caveats: Contracting CD4+ clones turned up mainly in the CM and EM memory subsets, whereas EMRA was where CD8+ clones were enriched. The second-wave clones that peaked on day 37 were not confirmed to be SARS-CoV-2 specific. The study included only two mild cases, and larger cohorts that include severe cases with pre-infection samples were judged to be necessary. Clones contracting from day 15 to 85 had balanced CD4/CD8 phenotypes, while a second wave expanding from day 15 to 37 was biased towards CD4+. Some responding clones were detected in pre-infection memory, suggesting pre-existing cross-reactive memory T cells joined the SARS-CoV-2 response.

This clonotype occurred a few times. Its antigen has not been determined. Within one base of it there is no much larger clone, and no base qualities were kept. The run used an Illumina NovaSeq 6000. TCRalpha and TCRbeta cDNA libraries were constructed by 5'RACE with constant-segment primers, with sample barcodes and unique molecular identifiers being introduced. Trizol reagent was used to extract RNA from every sample. The libraries were amplified in two PCR steps, and the second step added a second sample barcode and Illumina TruSeq adapters. Libraries were sequenced on an Illumina NovaSeq with 2 x 150 bp paired-end reads. For the original study's pipeline: Reads were demultiplexed and collapsed into UMI-guided consensus sequences with migec v1.2.7. Using mixcr v2.1.11, UMI consensuses were aligned to TRA and TRB V and J templates and then assembled into clonotypes. A clonotype was counted as expanded or contracted only if both edgeR and NoisET called the change significant, with noise models trained on biological replicates. For edgeR calls, the thresholds were a false discovery rate-adjusted p below 0.01 and a log2 fold-change of 1. PCA with hierarchical clustering of max-normalized trajectories of the 1000 most abundant clonotypes was used as exploratory dynamics analysis. Separately sequenced CD4+ and CD8+ repertoires were used to assign a CD4 or CD8 phenotype to each responding clone. TCRdb cleaned the public reads at Q25 with fastp, built clones with MiXCR and kept in-frame beta chains. Rows are unified per CDR3 protein, each entry keeping the most common DNA and genes. These V and J calls derive from TCRdb rather than the authors' analysis. Across this sample there are hundreds of thousands of distinct CDR3 sequences, with approximately 18% seen only once. 20% to 25% of the sample is taken by the ten largest.

Ficoll-Paque density gradient centrifugation was used to isolate PBMCs. Measured from the cysteine to the phenylalanine, the CDR3 is 14 residues long. The retained sequence is limited to the CDR3, 42 bases, with the frame set at the first base. The germline V gene provides CDR1 SGHVS and CDR2 FNYEAQ. V has 3 bases trimmed and J has 4 bases trimmed; junction bases matching no gene number 5. The sequencing sample was made of PBMCs or a T cell subset sorted from them (not recorded which). The clonotype originates from a young man who had mild COVID-19 (a few samples of this study predate the infection). The sample titles of this study are shuffled in the database, so cell type and time point are left out; the donor was told from shared clones. This receptor chain uses TRBV7-6 and TRBJ1-2; 7 central bases correspond to TRBD1. The DNA reads as follows: TGTGCCAGCAGCTTCCAGGGGGGAGGCTATGGCTACACCTTC. Translated, it gives CASSFQGGGYGYTF.